This TCR beta chain was profiled in a study of blood T cell repertoires in COVID-19. Overall study context: COVID-19 samples collected from the United States, Italy and Spain covered acute and convalescent phases. PBMCs, B-cell-depleted T cells, or T cells provided the cDNA or gDNA that made up the material.

Germline values: CDR1 SGDLS, CDR2 YYNGEE. The CDR3 has 16 residues. V lost 3 bases to trimming and J lost 1 base; unmatched junction nucleotides: 7. In the authors' workflow: Cell counts per sample came from amplifying reference gene primers. The assay was immunoSEQ multiplex PCR, and TCRdb's table has in-frame clones only and misses some. V, J and clone size derive from that table, while D and trimming were established from the DNA sequence. The data show under 80,000 clones, with 86% seen just once and around 3.9% held by the top ten. The source is a man aged 65-85 years with active COVID-19. The chain has TRBV9 and TRBJ2-3, with TRBD1 matching over 8 bases. The source material was peripheral blood. The CDR3 DNA follows: TGTGCCAGCAGCGGGCACAGGGGACAGGGCACAGATACGCAGTATTTT. It codes for CASSGHRGQGTDTQYF.